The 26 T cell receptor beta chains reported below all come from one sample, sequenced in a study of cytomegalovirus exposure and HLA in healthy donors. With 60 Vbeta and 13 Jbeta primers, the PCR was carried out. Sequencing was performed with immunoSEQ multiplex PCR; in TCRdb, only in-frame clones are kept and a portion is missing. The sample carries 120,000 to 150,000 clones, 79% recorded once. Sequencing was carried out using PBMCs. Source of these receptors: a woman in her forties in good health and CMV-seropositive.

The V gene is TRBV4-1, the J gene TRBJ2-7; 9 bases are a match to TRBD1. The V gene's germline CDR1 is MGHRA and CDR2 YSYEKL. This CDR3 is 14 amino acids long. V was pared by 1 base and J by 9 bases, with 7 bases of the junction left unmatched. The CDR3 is CASSQAGQGRGQYF. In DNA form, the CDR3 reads TGCGCCAGCAGCCAAGCGGGACAGGGCCGGGGGCAGTACTTC.

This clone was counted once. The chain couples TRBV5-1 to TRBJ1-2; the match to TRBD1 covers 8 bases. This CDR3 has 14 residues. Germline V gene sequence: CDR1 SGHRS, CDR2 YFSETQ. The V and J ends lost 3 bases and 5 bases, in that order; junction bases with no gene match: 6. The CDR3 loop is CASSWGQDLYGYTF. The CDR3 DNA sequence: TGCGCCAGCAGCTGGGGACAGGACCTTTATGGCTACACCTTC.

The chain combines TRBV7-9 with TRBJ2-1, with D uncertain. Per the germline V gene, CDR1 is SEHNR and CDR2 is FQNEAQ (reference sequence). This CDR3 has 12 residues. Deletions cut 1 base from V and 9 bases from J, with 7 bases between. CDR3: CASSLVLVEQFF. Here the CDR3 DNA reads TGTGCCAGCAGCTTAGTACTCGTTGAGCAGTTCTTC. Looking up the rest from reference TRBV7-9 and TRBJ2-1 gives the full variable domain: DTGVSQNPRHKITKRGQNVTFRCDPISEHNRLYWYRQTLGQGPEFLTYFQNEAQLEKSRLLSDRFSAERPKGSFSTLEIQRTEQGDSAMYLCASSLVLVEQFFGPGTRLTVL.

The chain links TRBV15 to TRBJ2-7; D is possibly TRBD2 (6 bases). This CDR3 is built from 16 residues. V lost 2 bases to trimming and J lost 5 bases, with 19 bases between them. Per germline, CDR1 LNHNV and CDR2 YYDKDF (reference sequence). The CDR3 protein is CATSRSLGAGLNEQYF. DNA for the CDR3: TGTGCCACCAGCAGATCCCTAGGGGCGGGGCTGAACGAGCAGTACTTC.

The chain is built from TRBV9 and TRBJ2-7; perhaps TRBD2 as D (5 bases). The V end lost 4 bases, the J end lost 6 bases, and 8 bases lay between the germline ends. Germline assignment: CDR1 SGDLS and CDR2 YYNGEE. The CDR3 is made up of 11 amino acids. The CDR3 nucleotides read TGTGCCAGCAGCCCGGGGAGCGAGCAGTACTTC. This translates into CASSPGSEQYF.

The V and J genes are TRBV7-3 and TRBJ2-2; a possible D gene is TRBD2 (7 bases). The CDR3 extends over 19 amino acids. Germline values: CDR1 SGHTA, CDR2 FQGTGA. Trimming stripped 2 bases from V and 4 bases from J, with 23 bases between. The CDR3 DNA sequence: TGTGCCAGCAGCTTAGAGAGGGAAGAGGGGGGGCCTGGCACCGGGGAGCTGTTTTTT. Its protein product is CASSLEREEGGPGTGELFF.

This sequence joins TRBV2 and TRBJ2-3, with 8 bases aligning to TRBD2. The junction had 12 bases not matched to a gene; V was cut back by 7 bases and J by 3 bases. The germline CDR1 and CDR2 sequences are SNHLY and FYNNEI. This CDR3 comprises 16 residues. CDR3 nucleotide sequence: TGTGCCAGCAAGTCGAGCGGGGGCATGCTGACAGATACGCAGTATTTT. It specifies CASKSSGGMLTDTQYF.

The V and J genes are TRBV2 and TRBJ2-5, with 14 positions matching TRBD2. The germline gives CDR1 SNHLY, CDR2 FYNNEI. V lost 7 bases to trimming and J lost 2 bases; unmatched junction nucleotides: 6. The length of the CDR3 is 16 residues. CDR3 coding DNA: TGTGCCAGCAAGACTAGCGGGGGGGCTATTCAAGAGACCCAGTACTTC. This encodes CASKTSGGAIQETQYF.

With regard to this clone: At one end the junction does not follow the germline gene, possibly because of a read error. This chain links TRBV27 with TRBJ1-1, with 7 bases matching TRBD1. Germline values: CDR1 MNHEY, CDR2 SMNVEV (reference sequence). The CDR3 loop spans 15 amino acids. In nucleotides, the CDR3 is TGTGTCAGCAGTTTTATGAGGGGGCTGAGGACTGAAGCTTTCTTT. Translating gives CVSSFMRGLRTEAFF.

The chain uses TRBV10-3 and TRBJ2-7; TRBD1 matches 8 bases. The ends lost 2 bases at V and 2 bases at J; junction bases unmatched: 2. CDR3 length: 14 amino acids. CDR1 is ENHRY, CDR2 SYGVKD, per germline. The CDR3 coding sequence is TGTGCCATCAGTGAGGGACAGGGAACCTACGAGCAGTACTTC. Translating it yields CAISEGQGTYEQYF.

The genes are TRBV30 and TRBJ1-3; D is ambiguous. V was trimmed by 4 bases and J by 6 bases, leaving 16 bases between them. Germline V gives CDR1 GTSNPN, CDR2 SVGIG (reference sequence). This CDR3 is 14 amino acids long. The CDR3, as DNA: TGTGCCTGGACACCTGCACAGATATTAAACACCATATATTTT. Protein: CAWTPAQILNTIYF.

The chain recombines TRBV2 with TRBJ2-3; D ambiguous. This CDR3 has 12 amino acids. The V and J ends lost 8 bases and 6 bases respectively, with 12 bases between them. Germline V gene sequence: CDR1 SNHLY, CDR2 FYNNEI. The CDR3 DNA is TGTGCCAGCTGTGGAACTTCGGATACGCAGTATTTT. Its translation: CASCGTSDTQYF.

The CDR3 sequence: CASSLTGGDEKLFF. CDR3 DNA sequence: TGCGCCAGCAGCCTGACAGGGGGCGATGAAAAACTGTTTTTT. V is TRBV5-1 and J is TRBJ1-4; TRBD1 matches at 10 bases. The V and J ends lost 4 bases and 6 bases, in that order; junction bases with no gene match: 3. Per the germline V gene, CDR1 is SGHRS and CDR2 is YFSETQ. This CDR3 is built from 14 residues.

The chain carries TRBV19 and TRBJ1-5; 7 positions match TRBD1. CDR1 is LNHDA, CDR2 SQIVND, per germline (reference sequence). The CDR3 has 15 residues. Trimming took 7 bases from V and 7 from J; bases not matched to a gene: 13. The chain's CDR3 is CASIESTGSGQPQHF. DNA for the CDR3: TGTGCCAGTATCGAGTCGACAGGGTCGGGACAGCCCCAGCATTTT.

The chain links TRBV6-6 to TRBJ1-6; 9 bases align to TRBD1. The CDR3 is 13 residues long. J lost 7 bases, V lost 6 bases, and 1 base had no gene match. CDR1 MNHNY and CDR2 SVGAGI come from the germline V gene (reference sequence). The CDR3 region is CASSGTGNSPLHF. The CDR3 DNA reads TGTGCCAGCAGCGGGACAGGGAATTCACCCCTCCACTTT.

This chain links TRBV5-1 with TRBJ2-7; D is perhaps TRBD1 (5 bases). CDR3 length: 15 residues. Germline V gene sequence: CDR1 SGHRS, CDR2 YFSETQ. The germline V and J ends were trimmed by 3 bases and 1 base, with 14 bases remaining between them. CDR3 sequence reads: CASSSQAASSYEQYF. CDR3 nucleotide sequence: TGCGCCAGCAGCTCACAGGCCGCCTCTTCCTACGAGCAGTACTTC.

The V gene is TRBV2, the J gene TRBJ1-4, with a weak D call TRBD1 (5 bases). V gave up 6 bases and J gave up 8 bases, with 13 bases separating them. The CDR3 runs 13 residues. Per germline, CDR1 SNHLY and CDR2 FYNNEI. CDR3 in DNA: TGTGCCAGCAGAGCAGGGCGCGCGGAAAAACTGTTTTTT. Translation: CASRAGRAEKLFF.

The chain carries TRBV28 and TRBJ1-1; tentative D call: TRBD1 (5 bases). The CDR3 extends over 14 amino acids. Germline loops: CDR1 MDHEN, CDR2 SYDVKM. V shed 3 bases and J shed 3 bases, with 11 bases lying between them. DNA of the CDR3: TGTGCCAGCAGTTTGATCAGGGCAGACACTGAAGCTTTCTTT. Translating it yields CASSLIRADTEAFF.

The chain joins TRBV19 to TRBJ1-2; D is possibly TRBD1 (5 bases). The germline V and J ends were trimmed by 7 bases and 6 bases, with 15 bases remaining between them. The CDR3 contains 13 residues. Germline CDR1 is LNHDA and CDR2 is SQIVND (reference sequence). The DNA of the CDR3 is TGTGCCAGTACCTTGGGGGGTATTGATGGCTACACCTTC. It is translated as CASTLGGIDGYTF.

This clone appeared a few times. Here the CDR3 DNA reads TGTGCCAGCAGTCGGACAAACACTGAAGCTTTCTTT. Protein: CASSRTNTEAFF. V gene TRBV6-6 combines with J gene TRBJ1-1; D may be TRBD1 (5 bases). The CDR3 is 12 amino acids. The V and J ends lost 5 bases and 2 bases respectively, with 6 bases between them. CDR1 and CDR2 (germline): MNHNY, SVGAGI (reference sequence).

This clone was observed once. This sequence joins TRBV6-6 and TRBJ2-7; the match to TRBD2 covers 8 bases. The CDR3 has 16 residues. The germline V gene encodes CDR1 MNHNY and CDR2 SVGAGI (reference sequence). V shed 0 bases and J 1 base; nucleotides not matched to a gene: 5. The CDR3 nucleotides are TGTGCCAGCAGTTACTCGTTGGCGGGGGGTTCCTACGAGCAGTACTTC. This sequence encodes CASSYSLAGGSYEQYF.

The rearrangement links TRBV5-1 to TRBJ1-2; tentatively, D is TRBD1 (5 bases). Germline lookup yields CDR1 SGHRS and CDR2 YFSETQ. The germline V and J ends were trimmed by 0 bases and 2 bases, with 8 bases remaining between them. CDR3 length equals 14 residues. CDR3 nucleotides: TGCGCCAGCAGCTTGGCCGGGGGAAACTATGGCTACACCTTC. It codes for CASSLAGGNYGYTF.

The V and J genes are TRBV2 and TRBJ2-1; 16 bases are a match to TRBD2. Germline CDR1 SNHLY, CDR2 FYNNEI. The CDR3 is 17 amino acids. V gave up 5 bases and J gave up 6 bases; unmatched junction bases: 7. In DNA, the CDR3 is TGTGCCAGCAGTAAAGGGACTAGCGGGGGGGCGGGCAATGAGCAGTTCTTC. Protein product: CASSKGTSGGAGNEQFF.

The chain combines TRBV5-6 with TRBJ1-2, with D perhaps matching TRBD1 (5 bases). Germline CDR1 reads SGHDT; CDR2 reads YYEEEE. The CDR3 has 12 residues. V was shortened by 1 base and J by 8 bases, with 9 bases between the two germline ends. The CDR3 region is CASSLRGIGYTF. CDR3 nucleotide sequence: TGTGCCAGCAGCTTGCGGGGGATCGGCTACACCTTC. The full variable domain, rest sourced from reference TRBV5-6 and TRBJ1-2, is DAGVTQSPTHLIKTRGQQVTLRCSPKSGHDTVSWYQQALGQGPQFIFQYYEEEERQRGNFPDRFSGHQFPNYSSELNVNALLLGDSALYLCASSLRGIGYTFGSGTRLTVV.

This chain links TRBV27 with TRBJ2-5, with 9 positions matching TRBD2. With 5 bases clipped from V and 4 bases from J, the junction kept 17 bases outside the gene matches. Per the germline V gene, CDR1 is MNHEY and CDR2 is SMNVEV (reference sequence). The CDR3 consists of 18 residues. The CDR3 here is CASSARIGRGGRGETQYF. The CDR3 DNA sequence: TGTGCCAGCAGTGCCCGAATTGGGCGGGGGGGTAGAGGAGAGACCCAGTACTTC.

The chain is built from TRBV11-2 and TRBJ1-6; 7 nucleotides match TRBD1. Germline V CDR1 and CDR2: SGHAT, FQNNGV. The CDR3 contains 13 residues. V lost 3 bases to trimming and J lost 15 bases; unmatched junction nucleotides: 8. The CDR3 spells CASSLERQGLLHF. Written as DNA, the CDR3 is TGTGCCAGCAGCTTGGAAAGACAGGGTCTCCTCCACTTT.